The 28 T cell receptor beta chains reported below all come from one sample, sequenced in a study of T cell repertoires in cytomegalovirus infection (dated by TCRdb to 2018 to 2020). The sample was run on an Illumina HiSeq 1500. The public reads were run again by TCRdb, first through fastp at Q25 and then through MiXCR, and only productive beta chains were kept. Merged by CDR3 protein, the rows form single entries marked with the most common genes and DNA. The sample table holds 90,000 to 110,000 distinct CDR3 sequences, of which under 30% were seen once. The leading ten clones occupy about 81% of the sample. The treatment or condition label for this specimen denotes: in vitro stimulation with specific CMV peptide epitopes to enrich CMV-specific T cells. These receptors are not linked to any known antigen. Sequencing was performed on CD8+ T cells from cultured PBMCs, taken from culture after CMV antigen stimulation. These receptor sequences come from a human donor in good health (CMV status not recorded). Some clones in this sample may be carry-over from other donors' samples.

This clonotype was detected many times. This chain uses TRBV28 with TRBJ1-2, with D perhaps TRBD1 (5 bases). The CDR3 contains 15 residues. V lost 2 bases and J lost 10, with 20 bases in between. Germline V gene data show CDR1 as MDHEN and CDR2 as SYDVKM. CDR3: CASSLEGGATMSYTF. Here the CDR3 DNA reads TGTGCCAGCAGTTTAGAGGGAGGGGCCACTATGTCCTACACCTTC.

The V call is TRBV12-3 or TRBV12-4, the J call TRBJ1-1, with a tentative D call TRBD1 (5 bases). Between the trimmed V and J ends, which lost 6 bases and 1 base, there was a span of 18 bases. The CDR3 consists of 16 residues. The CDR3 region is CASSPGPGLGNTEAFF. The CDR3 DNA is TGTGCCAGCAGCCCAGGGCCGGGATTGGGGAACACTGAAGCTTTCTTT.

The chain combines TRBV7-4 with TRBJ2-7; D possibly matches TRBD1 or TRBD2 (5 bases each). Germline CDR1 and CDR2: SGHVT and SQSDAQ. V was clipped by 3 bases and J by 9 bases, with 15 bases between them. This CDR3 has 13 amino acids. CDR3 sequence reads: CASSLAGTVRQYF. CDR3 sequence (DNA): TGTGCCAGCAGCTTGGCAGGGACGGTGAGGCAGTACTTC.

Ten or more counts support this clonotype. The chain links TRBV19 to TRBJ2-7; TRBD1 is a possible D gene (6 bases). This CDR3 is 13 amino acids long. V was trimmed by 4 bases and J by 3 bases, leaving 10 bases between them. Germline V lookup: CDR1 LNHDA, CDR2 SQIVND (reference sequence). CDR3 protein: CASSTGTNYEQYF. CDR3 DNA: TGTGCCAGTAGTACTGGGACAAACTACGAGCAGTACTTC. Based on the CDR3 plus reference TRBV19 and TRBJ2-7, the full variable domain is DGGITQSPKYLFRKEGQNVTLSCEQNLNHDAMYWYRQDPGQGLRLIYYSQIVNDFQKGDIAEGYSVSREKKESFPLTVTSAQKNPTAFYLCASSTGTNYEQYFGPGTRLTVT.

This clonotype was detected only a few times. Given a much more abundant clone one base away, this may be a read error. The chain links TRBV7-9 to TRBJ2-7, with a weak D call TRBD1 (6 bases). V gave up 5 bases and J gave up 1 base, with 9 bases separating them. Germline CDR1 SEHNR, CDR2 FQNEAQ (reference sequence). The CDR3 length is 13 residues. The CDR3 loop is CASSAGQSYEQYF. The CDR3 region has the DNA TGTGCCAGCAGCGCCGGACAGTCCTACGAGCAGTACTTC.

The chain joins TRBV28 to TRBJ2-5, with 8 bases identical to TRBD2. Germline CDR1 is MDHEN and CDR2 is SYDVKM. V was clipped by 1 base and J by 6 bases; unmatched bases: 7. The CDR3 spans 15 residues. The CDR3 bases are TGTGCCAGCAGTTTATATGCGGGGGGCCGTAAGACCCAGTACTTC. Translated, it gives CASSLYAGGRKTQYF.

A few counts support this clonotype. CDR3 sequence reads: CASSQETGNYGYTF. The CDR3 nucleotides read TGCGCCAGCAGCCAGGAGACAGGGAACTATGGCTACACCTTC. The rearrangement links TRBV4-1 to TRBJ1-2; 7 positions agree with TRBD1. V lost 3 bases, J lost 2 bases, and 3 bases stayed unmatched. This CDR3 region has 14 residues. CDR1 and CDR2 (germline): MGHRA, YSYEKL.

This clonotype has a handful of counts. The V gene is TRBV29-1, the J gene TRBJ2-5, with D hard to call. The CDR3 spans 15 residues. The germline V gene encodes CDR1 SQVTM and CDR2 ANQGSEA. The V end lost 6 bases, the J end lost 0 bases, and 17 bases lay between the germline ends. This chain's CDR3 is CSVDDSTDYQETQYF. In DNA form, the CDR3 reads TGCAGCGTCGATGACTCGACCGATTACCAAGAGACCCAGTACTTC.

The gene calls are TRBV19 and TRBJ1-1; no clear D. The CDR3 covers 13 residues. Per the germline V gene, CDR1 is LNHDA and CDR2 is SQIVND (reference sequence). Trimming took off 7 bases at V and 3 bases at J, with 12 bases between the two ends. CDR3 in DNA: TGTGCCAGTATCCTAGGTGGGGACACTGAAGCTTTCTTT. Translating it yields CASILGGDTEAFF.

This clonotype was seen a handful of times. This chain connects TRBV11-2 to TRBJ2-1, with 9 bases identical to TRBD2. The V gene's germline CDR1 is SGHAT and CDR2 FQNNGV. The J segment lost 5 bases and the V segment lost 5 bases, leaving 10 bases of the junction unmatched. The CDR3 sequence is 16 residues long. CDR3 bases: TGTGCCAGCAGCGGCGGCGGCGGGGGGGCCAACAATGAGCAGTTCTTC. Residues: CASSGGGGGANNEQFF.

The gene calls are TRBV6-5 and TRBJ2-7; the match to TRBD1 covers 7 bases. CDR3 length: 14 amino acids. CDR1 and CDR2 (germline): MNHEY, SVGAGI. V dropped 6 bases and J dropped 3; count of bases not matched to a gene: 8. The CDR3 coding sequence is TGTGCCAGCAGACAACCCGGGACAGTCTACGAGCAGTACTTC. Protein sequence: CASRQPGTVYEQYF.

This clonotype was seen a few times. The chain links TRBV28 to TRBJ1-3; TRBD1 might be the D (5 bases). Per the germline V gene, CDR1 is MDHEN and CDR2 is SYDVKM. This CDR3 comprises 15 residues. The germline V and J ends were trimmed by 0 bases and 4 bases, with 10 bases remaining between them. The CDR3 DNA follows: TGTGCCAGCAGTTTATGGGGGGTGGCCGGAAACACCATATATTTT. Its translation: CASSLWGVAGNTIYF.

On this clonotype: An end of the junction does not agree with germline; a read error may underlie this. The chain carries TRBV12-3 or TRBV12-4 and TRBJ2-3; 7 bases are a match to TRBD2. This CDR3 comprises 14 residues. The CDR3 DNA reads as TGTACCAGCACCATGATGGGGGAGGGAGATACGCAGTATTTT. Translating gives CTSTMMGEGDTQYF.

This clonotype was counted between two and nine times. The rearrangement uses TRBV19 and TRBJ1-5; D is uncertain. Trimming took off 6 bases at V and 8 bases at J, with 11 bases between the two ends. The CDR3 spans 12 residues. Germline lookup yields CDR1 LNHDA and CDR2 SQIVND (reference sequence). The CDR3 loop is CASSVGLKPQHF. In DNA form, the CDR3 reads TGTGCCAGTAGCGTCGGTCTAAAGCCCCAGCATTTT.

The gene calls are TRBV27 and TRBJ1-5; D remains unclear. Germline V gene sequence: CDR1 MNHEY, CDR2 SMNVEV (reference sequence). The CDR3 loop spans 14 amino acids. Trimming removed 3 bases at V and 7 bases at J, with 13 bases between. DNA for the CDR3: TGTGCCAGCAGTTTGGCGAGGGTCAACCAGCCCCAGCATTTT. Amino acid sequence: CASSLARVNQPQHF.

The chain joins TRBV6-1 to TRBJ2-3; 7 bases map to TRBD1. The CDR3 is made up of 16 amino acids. Per germline, CDR1 MNHNS and CDR2 SASEGT. With V trimmed by 5 bases and J by 0 bases, 8 bases remained unmatched. The CDR3 DNA sequence: TGTGCCAGCAGTTACGCGGCAGGGGGTAGCACAGATACGCAGTATTTT. This sequence encodes CASSYAAGGSTDTQYF.

The CDR3 protein is CASSLGQYGYTF. In DNA, the CDR3 is TGTGCCAGCAGCTTAGGACAGTATGGCTACACCTTC. The chain links TRBV7-6 to TRBJ1-2; D is perhaps TRBD1 (5 bases). The CDR3 has 12 amino acids. The germline CDR1 and CDR2 sequences are SGHVS and FNYEAQ. V lost 1 base and J 5 bases, leaving 5 bases between the germline ends.

V usage is TRBV12-3 or TRBV12-4 and J usage is TRBJ2-7, with 8 bases that match TRBD1. The CDR3 runs to 14 residues. The V and J ends lost 6 bases and 2 bases, in that order; junction bases with no gene match: 6. As DNA, the CDR3 is TGTGCCAGCAGCCCACAGGGGGTGACCTACGAGCAGTACTTC. Protein product: CASSPQGVTYEQYF.

The chain recombines TRBV11-3 with TRBJ1-4; the D gene is possibly TRBD1 (6 bases). Trimming took 5 bases from V and 2 from J, leaving 12 bases between them. Looked up from germline, CDR1 is SGHNT and CDR2 is YENEEA. The CDR3 consists of 15 residues. The CDR3 nucleotides are TGTGCCAGCAGCCAGGGGAAGACTACTAATGAAAAACTGTTTTTT. Protein product: CASSQGKTTNEKLFF.

This clonotype was detected ten times or more. The chain employs TRBV7-9 and TRBJ2-5, with 10 positions matching TRBD1. This CDR3 region has 15 residues. Germline lookup yields CDR1 SEHNR and CDR2 FQNEAQ (reference sequence). V trimming: 6 bases; J trimming: 2 bases; junction bases outside the gene matches: 6. CDR3 nucleotides: TGTGCCAGCAGTGAGCTGGACAGGGGGCAAGAGACCCAGTACTTC. Protein sequence: CASSELDRGQETQYF. The full variable domain, completed using reference TRBV7-9 and TRBJ2-5, is DTGVSQNPRHKITKRGQNVTFRCDPISEHNRLYWYRQTLGQGPEFLTYFQNEAQLEKSRLLSDRFSAERPKGSFSTLEIQRTEQGDSAMYLCASSELDRGQETQYFGPGTRLLVL.

The chain employs TRBV5-1 and TRBJ1-1, with D possibly being TRBD1 (5 bases). The CDR3 contains 14 residues. Germline V gene lookup returns CDR1 SGHRS and CDR2 YFSETQ. Trimming shortened V by 3 bases and J by 5 bases, and 14 bases separated the two germline ends. The CDR3 loop is CASSSEIGATEAFF. The CDR3 nucleotides read TGCGCCAGCAGCTCGGAGATAGGGGCAACTGAAGCTTTCTTT. Full variable domain (rest looked up from reference TRBV5-1 and TRBJ1-1): KAGVTQTPRYLIKTRGQQVTLSCSPISGHRSVSWYQQTPGQGLQFLFEYFSETQRNKGNFPGRFSGRQFSNSRSEMNVSTLELGDSALYLCASSSEIGATEAFFGQGTRLTVV.

The chain combines TRBV12-3 or TRBV12-4 with TRBJ2-7; 9 positions agree with TRBD1. The J segment lost 1 base and the V segment lost 6 bases, leaving 7 bases of the junction unmatched. The CDR3 runs 15 residues. For the CDR3, the DNA is TGTGCCAGCAGCTCCTTCGGGACAGGGTCCTACGAGCAGTACTTC. Translation: CASSSFGTGSYEQYF.

This clonotype was picked up many times. The chain combines TRBV7-8 with TRBJ1-1; unclear D gene. The CDR3 runs to 14 residues. The V gene lost 1 base and the J gene lost 1 base, with 7 bases spanning the gap. Germline CDR1 is SGHVS and CDR2 is FQNEAQ. CDR3 in amino acids: CASSLGVGNTEAFF. CDR3 coding DNA: TGTGCCAGCAGCTTAGGAGTGGGGAACACTGAAGCTTTCTTT.

The chain joins TRBV5-6 to TRBJ2-2; D tentatively reads TRBD1 or TRBD2 (5 bases each). The CDR3 sequence is 15 residues long. Germline values: CDR1 SGHDT, CDR2 YYEEEE. V gave up 4 bases and J gave up 4 bases, with 14 bases separating them. The CDR3 DNA reads as TGTGCCAGCAGCGTGGGACCGAGATCCACCGGGGAGCTGTTTTTT. Its protein is CASSVGPRSTGELFF.

This clonotype was counted a few times. The CDR3 sequence is CASSDGVEPTDTQYF. Here the CDR3 DNA reads TGTGCCAGCAGTGATGGGGTAGAACCGACAGATACGCAGTATTTT. V is TRBV2 and J is TRBJ2-3; D not certain. The V gene lost 3 bases and the J gene lost 3 bases, with 13 bases spanning the gap. The CDR3 contains 15 residues. Germline CDR1 is SNHLY and CDR2 is FYNNEI.

Ten or more counts support this clonotype. The chain couples TRBV6-1 to TRBJ2-3; weak D call: TRBD2 (9 bases). The CDR3 extends over 17 amino acids. The germline V gene encodes CDR1 MNHNS and CDR2 SASEGT. V lost 6 bases, J lost 0 bases, and 19 bases lay in between. The DNA for the CDR3 is TGTGCCAGCAGGGGACAGGTGCTAGCGGGGAGCACAGATACGCAGTATTTT. It yields the protein CASRGQVLAGSTDTQYF.

This chain links TRBV4-1 with TRBJ2-7; tentative D call: TRBD1 (6 bases). V was cut by 5 bases and J by 2 bases, with 16 bases left in between. Germline CDR1 is MGHRA and CDR2 is YSYEKL. The CDR3 sequence is 15 residues long. CDR3 in amino acids: CASSFDRFGTYEQYF. The CDR3 DNA reads TGCGCCAGCAGCTTCGACAGGTTTGGCACCTACGAGCAGTACTTC.

V gene TRBV7-9 combines with J gene TRBJ2-1, with D uncertain. The V gene's germline CDR1 is SEHNR and CDR2 FQNEAQ (reference sequence). The ends were cut back, 5 bases at V and 9 bases at J, with 8 bases in the middle. The CDR3 loop spans 11 amino acids. This chain's CDR3 is CASSGTFEQFF. The CDR3 coding sequence is TGTGCCAGCAGCGGCACATTTGAGCAGTTCTTC.